This T cell receptor beta chain was retrieved from a study of blood T cell repertoires in COVID-19. Study in general: Specimens from acute and convalescent COVID-19 originated in the United States, Italy and Spain.

The CDR3 extends over 14 amino acids. Germline assignment: CDR1 LNHDA and CDR2 SQIVND (reference sequence). V was clipped by 7 bases and J by 5 bases; unmatched bases: 7. Only in-frame clones appear in the TCRdb table, and some are missing; sequencing was by immunoSEQ multiplex PCR. The sample records approximately 45,000 clones, about 85% being singletons. This clone was seen more than once but under ten times. Sequencing was done on a sample of peripheral blood. This TCR derives from a human donor in a cohort sampled during active COVID-19. This chain joins TRBV19 and TRBJ2-2, with 7 positions matching TRBD1. CDR3 coding DNA: TGTGCCAGTATGGAGGACAGGCGGACCGGGGAGCTGTTTTTT. This encodes CASMEDRRTGELFF.